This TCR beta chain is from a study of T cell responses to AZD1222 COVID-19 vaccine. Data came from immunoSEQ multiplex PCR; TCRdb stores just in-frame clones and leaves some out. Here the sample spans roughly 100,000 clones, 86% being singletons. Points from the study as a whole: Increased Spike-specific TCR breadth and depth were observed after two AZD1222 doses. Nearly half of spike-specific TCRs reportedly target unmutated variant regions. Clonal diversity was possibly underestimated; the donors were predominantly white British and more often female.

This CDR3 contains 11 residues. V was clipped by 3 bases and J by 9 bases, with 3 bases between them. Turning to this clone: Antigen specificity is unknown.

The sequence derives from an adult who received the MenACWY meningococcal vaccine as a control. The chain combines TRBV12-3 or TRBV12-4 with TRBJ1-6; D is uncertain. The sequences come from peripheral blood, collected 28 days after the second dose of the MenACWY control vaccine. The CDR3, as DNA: TGTGCCAGCAGTTTTGGTTCACCCCTCCACTTT. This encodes CASSFGSPLHF.